The next 23 T cell receptor beta chains were all read from a single sample in a study of molecular identifiers for immune sequencing clone quantification. TCRdb ran MiXCR on the PCR reads and lists one entry per CDR3 protein. The sample lists a few hundred thousand distinct CDR3 sequences, 24% occurring once. The sample comprised naive CD8+ T cells from blood, with Jurkat cell RNA spiked in. Sample subset: FACS-sorted CD8+CD4-CCR7+CD45RA+ naive T cells. All receptors come from a human donor in good health. Some libraries in this study had Jurkat cell RNA spiked in.

The sample holds many counts of this clonotype. DNA of the CDR3: TGTGCCAGCAGCTTAATAGCAGTCCCCCTGACTTTC. Its protein is CASSLIAVPLTF. The chain uses TRBV11-2 and TRBJ2-6, with D unresolved. This CDR3 comprises 12 residues. Germline V gives CDR1 SGHAT, CDR2 FQNNGV. Trimming pared 2 bases from V and 15 bases from J, leaving 11 bases between.

This clonotype has at least ten counts. This chain links TRBV20-1 with TRBJ1-3; D is undetermined. The germline gives CDR1 DFQATT, CDR2 SNEGSKA (reference sequence). The ends were cut back, 3 bases at V and 0 bases at J, with 12 bases in the middle. This CDR3 spans 15 amino acids. CDR3 sequence reads: CSARDLLFSGNTIYF. The CDR3 DNA is TGCAGTGCTAGGGATCTTCTTTTCTCTGGAAACACCATATATTTT.

This clonotype was counted many times. The chain recombines TRBV2 with TRBJ2-3; the D is unclear. V dropped 1 base and J dropped 0 bases, with 8 bases sitting between them. The CDR3 is 15 residues long. The germline V gene encodes CDR1 SNHLY and CDR2 FYNNEI. The CDR3 nucleotides read TGTGCCAGCAGTGAAGTGGCAGGTAGCACAGATACGCAGTATTTT. Translation: CASSEVAGSTDTQYF.

This clonotype was counted many times. The chain carries TRBV7-6 and TRBJ2-5; D possibly corresponds to TRBD2 (5 bases). Trimming cost V 5 bases and J 5 bases, with 15 bases left between them. The CDR3 consists of 14 residues. CDR1 and CDR2 (germline): SGHVS, FNYEAQ. The DNA for the CDR3 is TGTGCCAGCAGCCCCGGCGGGCGTTCTGAGACCCAGTACTTC. Its translation: CASSPGGRSETQYF.

This clonotype was counted a few times. The J gene is TRBJ1-5, the V gene TRBV27; 11 bases align to TRBD1. V shed 5 bases and J 6 bases; nucleotides not matched to a gene: 6. This CDR3 has 15 amino acids. Germline values: CDR1 MNHEY, CDR2 SMNVEV (reference sequence). The CDR3 spells CASSRGTGGSQPQHF. The CDR3, as DNA: TGTGCCAGCAGTAGGGGGACAGGGGGTTCTCAGCCCCAGCATTTT.

This clonotype came up many times. One end of the junction varies from germline; a read error may be responsible. The chain has TRBV5-1 and TRBJ2-1; no clear D gene. In germline, CDR1 is SGHRS, CDR2 YFSETQ. The CDR3 contains 12 residues. The CDR3 reads CASSLGVPEQFF. The DNA of the CDR3 is TGTGCCAGCAGCTTAGGCGTGCCCGAGCAGTTCTTC.

In its sample, this clonotype was seen a few times. The chain recombines TRBV7-2 with TRBJ2-3, with TRBD2 matching 7 bases. The CDR3 is made up of 16 amino acids. J was trimmed by 2 bases and V by 5 bases; bases with no gene match: 10. Germline values: CDR1 SGHTA, CDR2 FQGNSA. CDR3 sequence reads: CASSPTQLALTDTQYF. CDR3 nucleotide sequence: TGTGCCAGCAGCCCGACCCAACTAGCGCTCACAGATACGCAGTATTTT.

With regard to this clonotype: A read error is possible here, since a much larger clone lies one base away. The V and J genes are TRBV13 and TRBJ2-4, with 7 bases identical to TRBD2. The CDR3 spans 13 residues. Germline V gives CDR1 PRHDT, CDR2 FYEKMQ (reference sequence). The CDR3 nucleotides read TGTGCCAGCGGTAGACTAGCCAAAAACATTCAGCACTTC. Its protein is CASGRLAKNIQHF.

This clonotype was seen at least ten times. The CDR3 sequence: CASRRDSGEQYF. The CDR3 DNA is TGTGCCAGCAGGAGGGACTCCGGCGAGCAGTACTTC. The chain links TRBV2 to TRBJ2-7; perhaps TRBD2 as D (6 bases). The CDR3 covers 12 residues. Trimming removed 6 bases from V and 6 bases from J, with 12 bases in between. Germline CDR1 and CDR2: SNHLY and FYNNEI.

The sample holds many counts of this clonotype. The rearrangement joins TRBV7-3 to TRBJ2-1, with D perhaps matching TRBD2 (5 bases). The CDR3 length is 15 residues. CDR1 and CDR2 (germline): SGHTA, FQGTGA. Trimming pared 6 bases from V and 1 base from J, leaving 13 bases between. The CDR3 nucleotides read TGTGCCAGCAGACGGGCGGAGGATTCCTACAATGAGCAGTTCTTC. Protein product: CASRRAEDSYNEQFF.

The chain uses TRBV7-9 and TRBJ2-7; 7 bases align to TRBD1. Germline lookup yields CDR1 SEHNR and CDR2 FQNEAQ (reference sequence). This CDR3 is built from 11 residues. V trimming: 1 base; J trimming: 12 bases; junction bases outside the gene matches: 3. CDR3 coding DNA: TGTGCCAGCAGCTTAGTGGGACAGACGTACTTC. Translating it yields CASSLVGQTYF. Supplemented by reference TRBV7-9 and TRBJ2-7, the full variable domain reads DTGVSQNPRHKITKRGQNVTFRCDPISEHNRLYWYRQTLGQGPEFLTYFQNEAQLEKSRLLSDRFSAERPKGSFSTLEIQRTEQGDSAMYLCASSLVGQTYFGPGTRLTVT.

V is TRBV20-1 and J is TRBJ2-3; the match to TRBD2 covers 7 bases. Trimming cost V 2 bases and J 0 bases; bases outside gene matches: 5. The CDR3 covers 15 residues. The germline CDR1 and CDR2 sequences are DFQATT and SNEGSKA (reference sequence). DNA of the CDR3: TGCAGTGCTAGAAACCTAGCGGAGAGCACAGATACGCAGTATTTT. Encoded protein: CSARNLAESTDTQYF.

The CDR3 DNA reads as TGTGCCAGCAGTTTTTTTGGTTTCCCTGAAGCTTTCTTT. It translates to CASSFFGFPEAFF. The V and J genes are TRBV12-3 or TRBV12-4 and TRBJ1-1, with D hard to call. The CDR3 sequence is 13 residues long. V dropped 3 bases and J dropped 6 bases, with 11 bases sitting between them.

V gene TRBV7-6 combines with J gene TRBJ2-7; D is uncertain. V was shortened by 5 bases and J by 5 bases, with 13 bases between the two germline ends. Germline loops: CDR1 SGHVS, CDR2 FNYEAQ. The CDR3 extends over 13 amino acids. CDR3 in amino acids: CASSPSPEDEQYF. The CDR3 coding sequence is TGTGCCAGCAGCCCATCCCCCGAGGACGAGCAGTACTTC.

About this clonotype: A much larger clone differs from this one at a single base, so this may be a read error. The J gene is TRBJ1-1, the V gene TRBV19, with D tentatively TRBD1 (6 bases). Germline V gene data show CDR1 as LNHDA and CDR2 as SQIVND (reference sequence). The CDR3 is 13 residues long. The CDR3 coding sequence is TGTGCCAGTAATTCAGGGGCGAACACTGAAGCTCTCTTT. Protein product: CASNSGANTEALF.

This clonotype came up many times. The V gene is TRBV15, the J gene TRBJ2-3; 7 nucleotides align to TRBD2. The CDR3 is 15 residues long. CDR1 is LNHNV and CDR2 is YYDKDF in the germline V gene (reference sequence). After removal of 5 bases from V and 4 bases from J, the junction contained 9 bases not matched to a gene. CDR3 sequence reads: CATSGPAGVADTQYF. As DNA, the CDR3 is TGTGCCACCAGCGGGCCGGCGGGAGTGGCAGATACGCAGTATTTT. The full variable domain, completed using reference TRBV15 and TRBJ2-3, is DAMVIQNPRYQVTQFGKPVTLSCSQTLNHNVMYWYQQKSSQAPKLLFHYYDKDFNNEADTPDNFQSRRPNTSFCFLDIRSPGLGDTAMYLCATSGPAGVADTQYFGPGTRLTVL.

This clonotype was seen a few times. The chain carries TRBV28 and TRBJ2-7, with TRBD2 matching 9 bases. The CDR3 is 16 amino acids. With 5 bases clipped from V and 3 bases from J, the junction kept 11 bases outside the gene matches. The germline gives CDR1 MDHEN, CDR2 SYDVKM. CDR3 nucleotide sequence: TGTGCCAGCAGTCACACCCCGACTAGCGGAGACTACGAGCAGTACTTC. Its protein is CASSHTPTSGDYEQYF.

This clonotype was picked up many times. The chain employs TRBV4-1 and TRBJ1-1, with a weak D call TRBD1 (5 bases). CDR1 is MGHRA and CDR2 is YSYEKL in the germline V gene. V lost 1 base and J lost 0, with 12 bases in between. The CDR3 loop spans 16 amino acids. CDR3 DNA sequence: TGCGCCAGCAGCCAAGGGGTGAGCAGGGTGAACACTGAAGCTTTCTTT. This gives the protein CASSQGVSRVNTEAFF.

The CDR3 region has the DNA TGCAGTGCGGATCACTCCGGGACGGTTGTGAACACTGAAGCTTTCTTT. Protein: CSADHSGTVVNTEAFF. This chain uses TRBV20-1 with TRBJ1-1; D perhaps matches TRBD1 (5 bases). Germline-derived CDR1 and CDR2 are DFQATT and SNEGSKA (reference sequence). The V end was cut by 6 bases, the J end by 0 bases, with 20 bases between. The CDR3 extends over 16 amino acids.

This clonotype came up a few times. V gene TRBV15 combines with J gene TRBJ2-3; D gene ambiguous. The CDR3 spans 12 residues. Trimming left V 4 bases short and J 6 bases short, with 8 bases between. Germline lookup yields CDR1 LNHNV and CDR2 YYDKDF (reference sequence). The CDR3 nucleotides are TGTGCCACCAGCACCCTTGAGGATACGCAGTATTTT. It yields the protein CATSTLEDTQYF.

For this clonotype: Just one base apart from a much larger clone, this may be a read error. The chain has TRBV20-1 and TRBJ2-3, with 10 bases fitting TRBD2. The germline gives CDR1 DFQATT, CDR2 SNEGSKA (reference sequence). The CDR3 extends over 16 amino acids. For the CDR3, the DNA is TGCGGTGCCCCGTGGGAGCGGGGGGGAAGCACAGATACGCAGTATTTT. Translated, it gives CGAPWERGGSTDTQYF.

As to this clonotype: This clone may be a read error of a much larger clone one base away. V is TRBV14 and J is TRBJ2-3; TRBD2 agrees at 14 bases. This CDR3 has 16 amino acids. Germline-derived CDR1 and CDR2 are SGHDN and FVKESK. V was clipped by 5 bases and J by 7 bases; unmatched bases: 8. The CDR3 loop reads CASSSGLAGAGYTQYF. The CDR3 DNA follows: TGTGCCAGCAGCTCGGGACTAGCGGGAGCGGGATATACGCAGTATTTT. The full variable domain, rest sourced from reference TRBV14 and TRBJ2-3, is EAGVTQFPSHSVIEKGQTVTLRCDPISGHDNLYWYRRVMGKEIKFLLHFVKESKQDESGMPNNRFLAERTGGTYSTLKVQPAELEDSGVYFCASSSGLAGAGYTQYFGPGTRLTVL.

Note on this clonotype: A much larger clone is a single base away; this may be a read error. J is TRBJ2-7 and V is TRBV7-2; D possibly corresponds to TRBD2 (6 bases). CDR3 length: 14 amino acids. Germline V gene lookup returns CDR1 SGHTA and CDR2 FQGNSA. This CDR3 is CARSQETSTYEQYF. The CDR3 region has the DNA TGTGCCCGCAGCCAAGAGACTAGTACCTACGAGCAGTACTTC.